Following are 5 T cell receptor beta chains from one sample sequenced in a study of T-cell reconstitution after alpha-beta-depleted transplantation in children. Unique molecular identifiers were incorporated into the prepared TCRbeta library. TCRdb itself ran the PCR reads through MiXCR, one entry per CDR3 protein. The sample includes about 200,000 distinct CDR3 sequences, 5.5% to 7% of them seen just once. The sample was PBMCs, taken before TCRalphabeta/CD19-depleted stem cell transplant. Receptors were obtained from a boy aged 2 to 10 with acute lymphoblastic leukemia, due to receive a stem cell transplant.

The CDR3 nucleotides read TGCGCCAGCAGCCAACGACAGGGTAATAACTATGGCTACACCTTC. Its translation: CASSQRQGNNYGYTF. V and J are TRBV4-3 and TRBJ1-2; the match to TRBD1 covers 7 bases. V lost 2 bases and J lost 1; bases outside the gene matches: 4. Per germline, CDR1 LGHNA and CDR2 YSLEER. The CDR3 totals 15 residues.

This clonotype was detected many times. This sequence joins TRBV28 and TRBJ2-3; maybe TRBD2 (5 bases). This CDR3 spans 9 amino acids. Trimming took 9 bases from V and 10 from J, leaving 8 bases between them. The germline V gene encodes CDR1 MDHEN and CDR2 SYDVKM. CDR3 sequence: CASSDAQYF. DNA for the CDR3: TGTGCCAGTAGCGATGCGCAGTATTTT.

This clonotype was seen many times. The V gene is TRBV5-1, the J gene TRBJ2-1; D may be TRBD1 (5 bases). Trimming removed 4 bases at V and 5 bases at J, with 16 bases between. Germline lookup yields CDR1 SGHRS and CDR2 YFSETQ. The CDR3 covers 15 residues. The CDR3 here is CASSPRQLVDNEQFF. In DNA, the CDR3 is TGCGCCAGCAGCCCGAGACAGCTAGTAGACAATGAGCAGTTCTTC.

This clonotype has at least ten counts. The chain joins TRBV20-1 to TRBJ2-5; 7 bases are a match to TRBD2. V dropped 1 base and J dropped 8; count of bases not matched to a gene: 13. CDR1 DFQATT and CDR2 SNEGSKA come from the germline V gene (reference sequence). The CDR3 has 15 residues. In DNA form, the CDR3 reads TGCAGTGCTAGAGCGGGGGAGGGAAGCAGGGATACCCAGTACTTC. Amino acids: CSARAGEGSRDTQYF.

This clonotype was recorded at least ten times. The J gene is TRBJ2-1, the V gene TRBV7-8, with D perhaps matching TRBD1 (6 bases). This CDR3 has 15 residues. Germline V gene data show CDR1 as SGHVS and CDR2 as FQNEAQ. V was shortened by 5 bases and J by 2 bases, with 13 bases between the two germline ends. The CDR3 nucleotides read TGTGCCAGCAGCCCGCGGACAGTCCCCTACAATGAGCAGTTCTTC. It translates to CASSPRTVPYNEQFF.